This T cell receptor (beta chain) stems from a study of blood T cells in healthy people across ages. The sample holds a few counts of this clonotype. This CDR3 region has 13 residues. Trimming left V 4 bases short and J 10 bases short, with 17 bases between. Germline V gene data show CDR1 as SGHRS and CDR2 as YFSETQ. Together with a sample-barcoded 5' primer, a J-beta primer mix was included in a second PCR lasting roughly 6 to 12 cycles. TCRdb used MiXCR to reprocess the 5' RACE reads, holding one entry per CDR3 protein. Of around 1.1 million distinct CDR3 sequences in the sample, 30% to 40% were seen once.

This chain links TRBV5-1 with TRBJ1-2, with D hard to call. The TCR comes from a man younger than 35 in good health. The sample taken for sequencing was blood. The CDR3 loop is CASSKGTAPDYTF. CDR3 DNA sequence: TGCGCCAGCAGCAAAGGCACGGCTCCAGACTACACCTTC.